The next 17 T cell receptor beta chains were all read from a single sample in a study of blood T cell repertoires in COVID-19. Generated by immunoSEQ multiplex PCR, the TCRdb table keeps only in-frame clones and is missing some. The sample lists fewer than 150,000 clones, roughly 90% occurring once. Sequences were obtained from peripheral blood. Receptor source: a man between 65 and 85 years old who had recovered from COVID-19.

This clone was detected only once. The chain carries TRBV30 and TRBJ1-4; unclear D gene. The ends were cut back, 4 bases at V and 3 bases at J, with 6 bases in the middle. The CDR3 extends over 12 amino acids. Germline V CDR1 and CDR2: GTSNPN, SVGIG (reference sequence). This chain's CDR3 is CAWNTANEKLFF. The CDR3 region has the DNA TGTGCCTGGAACACAGCTAATGAAAAACTGTTTTTT. The full variable domain, in which reference TRBV30 and TRBJ1-4 provide the parts outside the CDR3, is SQTIHQWPATLVQPVGSPLSLECTVEGTSNPNLYWYRQAAGRGLQLLFYSVGIGQISSEVPQNLSASRPQDRQFILSSKKLLLSDSGFYLCAWNTANEKLFFGSGTQLSVL.

The gene calls are TRBV19 and TRBJ1-1; TRBD1 might be the D (6 bases). Germline CDR1 LNHDA, CDR2 SQIVND (reference sequence). V was shortened by 7 bases and J by 6 bases, with 15 bases between the two germline ends. This CDR3 has 13 amino acids. CDR3 in DNA: TGTGCCAGTACCCTCACAGGGCTGGCTGAAGCTTTCTTT. Protein product: CASTLTGLAEAFF.

This clone was recorded once. This chain's CDR3 is CSASAGGQETQYF. The CDR3 DNA follows: TGCAGTGCTAGTGCGGGGGGGCAAGAGACCCAGTACTTC. The chain combines TRBV20-1 with TRBJ2-5, with 9 nucleotides matching TRBD2. Trimming took 3 bases from V and 2 from J; bases not matched to a gene: 1. CDR3 length: 13 amino acids. The V gene's germline CDR1 is DFQATT and CDR2 SNEGSKA (reference sequence).

The chain links TRBV9 to TRBJ2-5, with D possibly matching TRBD1 (6 bases). Trimming removed 3 bases from V and 1 base from J, with 10 bases in between. This CDR3 comprises 14 residues. From germline, CDR1 is SGDLS and CDR2 YYNGEE. The CDR3 nucleotides read TGTGCCAGCAGCGAGGGGGTCCTCCAAGAGACCCAGTACTTC. Protein product: CASSEGVLQETQYF.

The rearrangement joins TRBV10-3 to TRBJ2-7; the D is unclear. CDR3 length: 12 amino acids. Trimming took off 4 bases at V and 4 bases at J, with 8 bases between the two ends. CDR1 is ENHRY and CDR2 is SYGVKD in the germline V gene. CDR3 sequence: CAISGVPYEQYF. In DNA, the CDR3 is TGTGCCATCAGTGGAGTACCGTACGAGCAGTACTTC.

The V and J genes are TRBV29-1 and TRBJ2-1; a possible D gene is TRBD2 (6 bases). CDR1 and CDR2 (germline): SQVTM, ANQGSEA. The CDR3 loop spans 17 amino acids. V lost 1 base, J lost 0 bases, and 16 bases lay in between. The CDR3 is CSVEGPIRGSSYNEQFF. The CDR3 region has the DNA TGCAGCGTTGAAGGGCCCATCCGGGGGAGCTCCTACAATGAGCAGTTCTTC.

This rearrangement joins TRBV30 to TRBJ2-4; D may be TRBD1 (6 bases). There are 13 residues in the CDR3. The V end was cut by 3 bases, the J end by 8 bases, with 14 bases between. CDR1 and CDR2 from the germline V gene are GTSNPN and SVGIG (reference sequence). The CDR3 is CAWRDSGIDIQYF. For the CDR3, the DNA is TGTGCCTGGAGGGACAGCGGAATAGACATTCAGTACTTC. Full variable domain (outside the CDR3, taken from reference TRBV30 and TRBJ2-4): SQTIHQWPATLVQPVGSPLSLECTVEGTSNPNLYWYRQAAGRGLQLLFYSVGIGQISSEVPQNLSASRPQDRQFILSSKKLLLSDSGFYLCAWRDSGIDIQYFGAGTRLSVL.

The J gene is TRBJ2-2, the V gene TRBV4-2; 8 nucleotides match TRBD1. The CDR3 loop spans 16 amino acids. J gave up 7 bases and V 1 base, and 8 bases lay outside the gene matches. Germline CDR1 and CDR2: LGHNA and YNFKEQ. The CDR3 DNA reads TGTGCCAGCAGCCAAGCTGGCAGGGGGCAGAACGGGGAGCTGTTTTTT. Translated, it gives CASSQAGRGQNGELFF.

The rearrangement joins TRBV27 to TRBJ2-2; 11 bases are shared with TRBD1. CDR3 size: 17 residues. V shed 3 bases, J shed 5 bases, and the junction held 8 bases outside the gene matches. The germline gives CDR1 MNHEY, CDR2 SMNVEV (reference sequence). The CDR3 spells CASSFEPGQGATGELFF. For the CDR3, the DNA is TGTGCCAGCAGTTTCGAACCCGGACAGGGGGCTACCGGGGAGCTGTTTTTT.

The V and J genes are TRBV18 and TRBJ2-2; D unresolved. Germline-derived CDR1 and CDR2 are KGHSH and LQKENI. The length of the CDR3 is 14 residues. V was trimmed by 3 bases and J by 6 bases, leaving 11 bases between them. CDR3 residues: CASSPELDAGELFF. The CDR3 DNA is TGTGCCAGCTCACCGGAGCTAGACGCCGGGGAGCTGTTTTTT. Drawing the rest from reference TRBV18 and TRBJ2-2, the complete variable domain is NAGVMQNPRHLVRRRGQEARLRCSPMKGHSHVYWYRQLPEEGLKFMVYLQKENIIDESGMPKERFSAEFPKEGPSILRIQQVVRGDSAAYFCASSPELDAGELFFGEGSRLTVL.

The DNA of the CDR3 is TGTGCCAGCAGCTCTAAGTCGACAGGGAGTTGGGGCTATGGCTACACCTTC. Protein: CASSSKSTGSWGYGYTF. The J gene is TRBJ1-2, the V gene TRBV5-4; 7 bases are a match to TRBD1. V dropped 3 bases and J dropped 4; count of bases not matched to a gene: 15. The CDR3 runs 17 residues. The germline V gene has CDR1 SGHNT and CDR2 YYREEE (reference sequence). Full variable domain (remainder filled in from reference TRBV5-4 and TRBJ1-2): ETGVTQSPTHLIKTRGQQVTLRCSSQSGHNTVSWYQQALGQGPQFIFQYYREEENGRGNFPPRFSGLQFPNYSSELNVNALELDDSALYLCASSSKSTGSWGYGYTFGSGTRLTVV.

The chain is built from TRBV5-4 and TRBJ1-6; 7 bases line up with TRBD1. This CDR3 has 17 amino acids. Germline CDR1 is SGHNT and CDR2 is YYREEE (reference sequence). The V segment lost 0 bases and the J segment 0 bases; nucleotides outside the gene matches: 3. The CDR3 DNA is TGTGCCAGCAGCTTGGCACAGGGGCCCTCCTATAATTCACCCCTCCACTTT. Residues: CASSLAQGPSYNSPLHF.

The J gene is TRBJ2-5, the V gene TRBV5-1, with 8 bases that match TRBD2. With 1 base clipped from V and 3 bases from J, the junction kept 2 bases outside the gene matches. This CDR3 comprises 14 residues. CDR1 is SGHRS and CDR2 is YFSETQ in the germline V gene. CDR3 in DNA: TGCGCCAGCAGCTTGCTTAGCGGGGAAGAGACCCAGTACTTC. Translating it yields CASSLLSGEETQYF.

The V call is TRBV10-3, the J call TRBJ1-2; D not certain. This CDR3 has 10 amino acids. V lost 10 bases and J lost 3, with 6 bases in between. Germline CDR1 reads ENHRY; CDR2 reads SYGVKD. Here the CDR3 DNA reads TGTGCCACCCGAGACTATGGCTACACCTTC. The encoded protein is CATRDYGYTF.

The chain carries TRBV28 and TRBJ2-7; tentatively, D is TRBD2 (6 bases). CDR1 is MDHEN, CDR2 SYDVKM, per germline. V lost 3 bases, J lost 3 bases, and 15 bases lay in between. This CDR3 contains 15 residues. CDR3 protein: CASSFGGVEGYEQYF. In DNA, the CDR3 is TGTGCCAGCAGTTTCGGAGGGGTGGAGGGCTACGAGCAGTACTTC.

The V gene is TRBV2, the J gene TRBJ2-1, with 9 positions matching TRBD2. The CDR3 has 15 residues. The trim removed 5 bases at V and 4 bases at J, leaving 6 bases unmatched. The germline CDR1 and CDR2 sequences are SNHLY and FYNNEI. CDR3 amino acids: CASSFQTSGYNEQFF. The CDR3 nucleotides read TGTGCCAGCAGTTTCCAGACTAGCGGTTACAATGAGCAGTTCTTC.

This chain links TRBV21-1 with TRBJ2-7; TRBD2, the table's D call, lacks a check against the DNA. TRBV21-1 corresponds to a pseudogene. The CDR3 contains 12 residues. The CDR3 loop reads CASSRTTPEQYF. The CDR3 DNA reads as TGTGCCAGCAGCAGGACTACACCAGAGCAGTACTTC.